The rows below give T cell receptor beta chains drawn from one sample of a study of blood T cells in healthy people across ages. TCRdb passed the 5' RACE reads through MiXCR, listing each CDR3 protein once. The sample lists fewer than 2 million distinct CDR3 sequences, roughly two fifths occurring once. Sequencing used blood. The receptors here all came from a human donor in good health. Both conserved end residues are part of each CDR3. The order of the fields is V gene, D gene, clone size, CDR3 length, J gene, CDR3 DNA, CDR3 protein. The D gene is left open where the match is weak. Clone size appears in some rows only: once, few, many, or a class for an expanded clone.

TRBV5-5	.	.	11	TRBJ2-3	TGTGCCAGCCAATTAACAGATACGCAGTATTTT	CASQLTDTQYF
TRBV6-4	.	few	16	TRBJ1-1	TGTGCCAGCAGTGACGCACAGGGCGTCGGGAACACTGAAGCTTTCTTT	CASSDAQGVGNTEAFF
TRBV12-3/TRBV12-4	.	.	13	TRBJ1-2	TGTGCCAGCAGCCCAGGGTCTATTGGAGGCTACACCTTC	CASSPGSIGGYTF
TRBV7-9	.	few	12	TRBJ2-7	TGTGCCAGCAGCTTAGGGAACAGGGAGCAGTACTTC	CASSLGNREQYF
TRBV6-6	.	.	13	TRBJ1-2	TGTGCCAGCATTGACAAGGCGACCTATGGCTACACCTTC	CASIDKATYGYTF
TRBV7-6	TRBD2	few	15	TRBJ2-5	TGTGCCAGCAGCTTATCAGGAGCGGGGGGGGAGACCCAGTACTTC	CASSLSGAGGETQYF
TRBV6-1	.	few	10	TRBJ2-5	TGTGCCACTAAACTGGAGACCCAGTACTTC	CATKLETQYF
TRBV4-2	.	.	15	TRBJ2-1	TGTGCCAGCAGCCAGGACCAGACAGCCCGGGCCCTCCAGTTCTTC	CASSQDQTARALQFF
TRBV20-1	.	few	14	TRBJ2-1	TGCAGTGCCCTACGGGGGAACTCCTACAATGAGCAGTTCTTC	CSALRGNSYNEQFF
TRBV7-6	.	few	13	TRBJ2-7	TGTGCCAGCAGCTTAATCCCCAGCGCCGAGCAGTACTTC	CASSLIPSAEQYF
TRBV6-6	TRBD2	few	15	TRBJ2-3	TGTGCCAGCAGTTACGTAGTAGCGGGGACAGATACGCAGTATTTT	CASSYVVAGTDTQYF
TRBV12-3/TRBV12-4	.	few	14	TRBJ1-4	TGTGCCAGCAGGAGACAAGCAACTAATGAAAAACTGTTTTTT	CASRRQATNEKLFF
TRBV12-3/TRBV12-4	.	few	13	TRBJ2-1	TGTGCCAGCAGTTTTGTCGCCTACAATGAGCAGTTCTTC	CASSFVAYNEQFF
TRBV6-1	.	.	11	TRBJ1-5	TGTGCCAGCGCAGAGCGGCAGCCCCAGCATTTT	CASAERQPQHF
TRBV3-1	.	.	15	TRBJ2-3	TGTGCCAGCAGCCAAGATTGGGATCCCGGTAATACGCAGTATTTT	CASSQDWDPGNTQYF
TRBV28	.	.	16	TRBJ1-3	TGTGCCAGCAGTCCTCCGACAGTTAGCTCTGGAAACACCATATATTTT	CASSPPTVSSGNTIYF
TRBV4-3	.	.	14	TRBJ1-2	TGCGCCAGCAGCCAATGGCAGGGAGACCATGGCTACACCTTC	CASSQWQGDHGYTF